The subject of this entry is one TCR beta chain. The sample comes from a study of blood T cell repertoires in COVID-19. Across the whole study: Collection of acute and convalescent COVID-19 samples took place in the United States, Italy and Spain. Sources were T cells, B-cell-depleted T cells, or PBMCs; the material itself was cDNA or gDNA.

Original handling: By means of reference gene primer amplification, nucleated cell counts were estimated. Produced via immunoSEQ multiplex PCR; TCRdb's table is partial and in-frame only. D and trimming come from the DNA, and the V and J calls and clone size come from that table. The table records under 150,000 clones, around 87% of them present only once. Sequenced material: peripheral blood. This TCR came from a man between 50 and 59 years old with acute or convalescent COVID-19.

The CDR3 region is CASSYGGGGTEAFF. In DNA form, the CDR3 reads TGTGCCAGCAGTTACGGGGGAGGTGGCACTGAAGCTTTCTTT. V and J are TRBV6-5 and TRBJ1-1; the D gene is possibly TRBD1 (5 bases). Germline-derived CDR1 and CDR2 are MNHEY and SVGAGI. The CDR3 covers 14 residues. V lost 2 bases and J lost 4, with 11 bases in between.